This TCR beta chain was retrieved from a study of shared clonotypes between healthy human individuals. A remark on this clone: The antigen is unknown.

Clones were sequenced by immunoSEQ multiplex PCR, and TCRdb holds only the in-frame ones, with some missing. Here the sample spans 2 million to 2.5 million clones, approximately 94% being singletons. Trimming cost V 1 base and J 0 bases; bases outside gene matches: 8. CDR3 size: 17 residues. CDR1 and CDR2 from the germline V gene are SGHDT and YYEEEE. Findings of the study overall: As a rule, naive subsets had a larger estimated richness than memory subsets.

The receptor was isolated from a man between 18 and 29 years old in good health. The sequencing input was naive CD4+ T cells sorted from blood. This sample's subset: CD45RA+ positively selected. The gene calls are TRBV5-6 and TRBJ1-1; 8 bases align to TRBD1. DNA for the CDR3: TGTGCCAGCAGCTTGCGTCAGGGGGCTAGGATGAACACTGAAGCTTTCTTT. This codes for CASSLRQGARMNTEAFF.